The rows below give T cell receptor beta chains drawn from one sample of a study of T cells in Graves' hyperthyroidism and ophthalmopathy. TCRdb itself ran the multiplex PCR reads through MiXCR, one entry per CDR3 protein. The sample has roughly 750,000 distinct CDR3 sequences, roughly 17% seen once; the top ten hold approximately 8.4%. The specimen sequenced was blood. These TCRs come from a man aged 18 to 30 with Graves' hyperthyroidism. Each CDR3 is given with its conserved first and last residue. Each record gives: clone size, D gene, J gene, V gene, CDR3 protein, CDR3 DNA. A D gene is named only where the DNA matches it firmly. Size values are once, few and many counts, or a class for expanded clones, and some rows have none.

>few|NA|TRBJ2-7|TRBV7-6
CASSLASGEQYF
TGTGCCAGCAGCTTAGCAAGCGGCGAGCAGTACTTC
>many|TRBD2|TRBJ2-1|TRBV3-1
CASSRGTSRDNEQFF
TGTGCCAGCAGCCGAGGGACTAGCCGTGACAATGAGCAGTTCTTC
>many|NA|TRBJ2-3|TRBV30
CAWSVGGGTDTQYF
TGTGCCTGGAGCGTTGGAGGTGGCACAGATACGCAGTATTTT
>many|NA|TRBJ2-7|TRBV6-2/TRBV6-3
CASTNLEGQREQYF
TGTGCCAGCACCAATCTTGAGGGTCAGCGCGAGCAGTACTTC
>once|TRBD1|TRBJ2-1|TRBV9
CASSVGLGQGSYNEQFF
TGTGCCAGCAGCGTAGGACTGGGACAGGGGTCCTACAATGAGCAGTTCTTC
>many|TRBD2|TRBJ2-4|TRBV12-3/TRBV12-4
CASSLGRTSGRKNIQYF
TGTGCCAGCAGTTTAGGGAGGACTAGCGGGAGGAAAAACATTCAGTACTTC
>NA|NA|TRBJ2-5|TRBV19
CASSIGGAGIGQETQYF
TGTGCCAGTAGTATAGGGGGGGCAGGCATTGGCCAAGAGACCCAGTACTTC
>few|TRBD1|TRBJ2-1|TRBV6-2/TRBV6-3
CASSFVGQPYNEQFF
TGTGCCAGCAGTTTCGTGGGACAGCCTTACAATGAGCAGTTCTTC
>few|TRBD1|TRBJ2-7|TRBV14
CASSRRTGVMEEQYF
TGTGCCAGCAGCCGCAGGACAGGGGTGATGGAAGAGCAGTACTTC
>many|TRBD1|TRBJ1-6|TRBV28
CASSPDRAGSPLHF
TGTGCCAGCAGCCCGGACAGGGCCGGTTCACCCCTCCACTTT
>NA|TRBD2|TRBJ2-2|TRBV19
CASSRLAGAAGELFF
TGTGCCAGTAGTCGTCTAGCGGGAGCAGCCGGGGAGCTGTTTTTT
>few|TRBD2|TRBJ2-1|TRBV18
CASSPQTSGSYNEQFF
TGTGCCAGCTCACCACAGACTAGCGGATCCTACAATGAGCAGTTCTTC
>many|NA|TRBJ2-1|TRBV7-2
CASSFFTQHQFF
TGTGCCAGCAGCTTCTTTACACAGCACCAGTTCTTC
>many|NA|TRBJ1-4|TRBV7-2
CASSPGTGNEKLFF
TGTGCCAGCAGCCCTGGGACCGGGAATGAAAAACTGTTTTTT
>NA|TRBD2|TRBJ2-1|TRBV5-6
CASSGGSSGRDNEQFF
TGTGCCAGCAGCGGGGGGTCTAGCGGGAGGGACAATGAGCAGTTCTTC
>NA|TRBD1|TRBJ2-7|TRBV29-1
CSHETGQGDYEQYF
TGCAGCCACGAAACAGGACAGGGTGACTACGAGCAGTACTTC
>NA|NA|TRBJ1-1|TRBV19
CASSIGLGNTEAFF
TGTGCCAGTAGTATAGGACTAGGGAACACTGAAGCTTTCTTT
>NA|NA|TRBJ2-5|TRBV19
CASSMAGNQETQYF
TGTGCCAGTAGTATGGCAGGCAACCAAGAGACCCAGTACTTC
>many|TRBD2|TRBJ2-5|TRBV6-1
CASNVAGGPKETQYF
TGTGCCAGCAATGTAGCGGGAGGGCCAAAGGAGACCCAGTACTTC
>many|NA|TRBJ2-3|TRBV11-3
CASSPPEGNTQYF
TGTGCCAGCAGCCCTCCGGAGGGGAATACGCAGTATTTT
>many|TRBD1|TRBJ2-3|TRBV28
CASSLGDRYTQYF
TGTGCCAGCAGTTTGGGGGACAGATATACGCAGTATTTT
>NA|NA|TRBJ2-5|TRBV25-1
CASRERKTQYF
TGTGCCAGCAGGGAGAGAAAGACCCAGTACTTC
>few|NA|TRBJ2-5|TRBV9
CASNKASYQETQYF
TGTGCCAGCAACAAGGCCTCATACCAAGAGACCCAGTACTTC
>NA|TRBD2|TRBJ2-1|TRBV2
CASSAYSGRSYNEQFF
TGTGCCAGCAGTGCATATAGCGGGAGATCCTACAATGAGCAGTTCTTC
>NA|NA|TRBJ2-7|TRBV28
CATLGAISYEQYF
TGTGCCACCCTGGGGGCGATCTCCTACGAGCAGTACTTC
>NA|NA|TRBJ2-7|TRBV10-3
CAISESLNYEQYF
TGTGCCATCAGTGAGTCTCTCAACTACGAGCAGTACTTC
>many|NA|TRBJ1-2|TRBV2
CASSEGGEAGYTF
TGTGCCAGCAGTGAAGGGGGGGAGGCTGGCTACACCTTC
>NA|NA|TRBJ1-3|TRBV12-3/TRBV12-4
CASEGGPHSGNTIYF
TGTGCATCCGAGGGGGGGCCTCACTCTGGAAACACCATATATTTT
>NA|NA|TRBJ1-5|TRBV19
CASSIGTGTGNQPQHF
TGTGCCAGTAGTATAGGAACAGGGACTGGCAATCAGCCCCAGCATTTT
>many|NA|TRBJ2-1|TRBV7-7
CASSPGSGNEQFF
TGTGCCAGCAGCCCCGGCTCGGGGAATGAGCAGTTCTTC
>many|NA|TRBJ2-3|TRBV2
CASSDHQGYTQYF
TGTGCCAGCAGTGATCATCAGGGCTATACGCAGTATTTT
>few|TRBD2|TRBJ2-1|TRBV2
CASSLSGRAYEQFF
TGTGCCAGCAGTCTCAGCGGGAGGGCCTATGAGCAGTTCTTC
>NA|TRBD1|TRBJ2-7|TRBV20-1
CSAKGTGGFYEQYF
TGCAGTGCTAAAGGGACAGGGGGCTTCTACGAGCAGTACTTC
>NA|TRBD2|TRBJ2-3|TRBV10-3
CAISERLAGVGDTQYF
TGTGCCATCAGTGAGCGACTAGCGGGAGTCGGAGATACGCAGTATTTT
>many|NA|TRBJ2-7|TRBV6-2/TRBV6-3
CASSYSVGTEQYF
TGTGCCAGCAGTTACTCGGTTGGGACCGAGCAGTACTTC
>many|NA|TRBJ1-2|TRBV28
CASSFRDGYTF
TGTGCCAGCAGTTTCCGTGATGGCTACACCTTC
>few|NA|TRBJ2-5|TRBV19
CASSIEGSTRQTQYF
TGTGCCAGTAGTATAGAGGGCAGTACTAGGCAGACCCAGTACTTC
>many|NA|TRBJ2-5|TRBV12-3/TRBV12-4
CASGEGETQYF
TGTGCCAGCGGGGAAGGAGAGACCCAGTACTTC
>many|NA|TRBJ1-1|TRBV27
CASSLRTYNTEAFF
TGTGCCAGCAGTCTGAGGACGTATAACACTGAAGCTTTCTTT
>few|NA|TRBJ2-4|TRBV5-6
CASSFLGVAKNIQYF
TGTGCCAGCAGCTTTTTGGGGGTGGCCAAAAACATTCAGTACTTC
>NA|NA|TRBJ2-7|TRBV6-2/TRBV6-3
CASSTGTVSYEQCF
TGTGCCAGCAGTACCGGGACGGTTTCCTACGAGCAGTGTTTC
>many|TRBD2|TRBJ2-5|TRBV18
CASSPTSGRSETQYF
TGTGCCAGCTCACCGACTAGCGGGAGATCGGAGACCCAGTACTTC
>many|NA|TRBJ1-5|TRBV12-3/TRBV12-4
CASSLEGGFNQPQHF
TGTGCCAGCAGTTTAGAAGGTGGTTTCAATCAGCCCCAGCATTTT
>NA|NA|TRBJ2-7|TRBV5-1
CASSSRDRSDYEQYF
TGCGCCAGCAGCTCCAGAGACAGGAGCGACTACGAGCAGTACTTC
>many|NA|TRBJ2-7|TRBV7-9
CASSSALGDTSYEQYF
TGTGCCAGCAGTTCCGCCCTCGGGGACACCTCCTACGAGCAGTACTTC
>few|TRBD1|TRBJ1-1|TRBV2
CASRYGTANTEAFF
TGTGCCAGCAGATACGGGACAGCGAACACTGAAGCTTTCTTT
>few|NA|TRBJ2-1|TRBV6-1
CASSERGPRGEQFF
TGTGCCAGCAGTGAGAGGGGACCGCGTGGGGAGCAGTTCTTC
>NA|TRBD2|TRBJ2-1|TRBV7-2
CASSLAGGVGGNYNEQFF
TGTGCCAGCAGCTTAGCTGGGGGGGTGGGGGGAAACTACAATGAGCAGTTCTTC
>few|NA|TRBJ2-5|TRBV10-3
CAISDRVGETQYF
TGTGCCATCAGTGATCGAGTTGGGGAGACCCAGTACTTC
>NA|TRBD1|TRBJ1-6|TRBV28
CASSQTGGSVSPLHF
TGTGCCAGCAGCCAGACAGGGGGCAGTGTATCACCCCTCCACTTT
>NA|NA|TRBJ2-5|TRBV2
CASSVQIQETQYF
TGTGCCAGCAGTGTGCAGATCCAAGAGACCCAGTACTTC
>many|NA|TRBJ2-3|TRBV6-1
CASTRGAYTDTQYF
TGTGCCAGCACGCGAGGGGCGTACACAGATACGCAGTATTTT
>few|TRBD1|TRBJ1-1|TRBV10-1
CASSPGTGIPNTEAFF
TGCGCCAGCAGTCCCGGGACAGGGATCCCGAACACTGAAGCTTTCTTT
>many|NA|TRBJ2-5|TRBV28
CASSPPEGAETQYF
TGTGCCAGCAGTCCCCCGGAGGGCGCCGAGACCCAGTACTTC
>NA|TRBD1|TRBJ1-1|TRBV29-1
CSVQGIMNTEAFF
TGCAGCGTACAGGGGATAATGAACACTGAAGCTTTCTTT
>few|TRBD1|TRBJ1-5|TRBV24-1
CATSDSNRGSGNQPQHF
TGTGCCACCAGTGACTCGAACAGGGGATCGGGCAATCAGCCCCAGCATTTT
>NA|TRBD1|TRBJ1-5|TRBV20-1
CSARAGGQPQHF
TGCAGTGCTAGGGCAGGGGGTCAGCCCCAGCATTTT
>few|TRBD2|TRBJ2-3|TRBV6-5
CASSYSGGGGTQYF
TGTGCCAGCAGTTACTCGGGCGGGGGTGGTACGCAGTATTTT
>few|NA|TRBJ2-5|TRBV9
CASSTQDGQETQYF
TGTGCCAGCAGCACTCAGGACGGACAAGAGACCCAGTACTTC
>NA|NA|TRBJ1-5|TRBV19
CASRTWAAGSNQPQHF
TGTGCCAGTAGAACCTGGGCCGCCGGTTCGAATCAGCCCCAGCATTTT